Listed below are T cell receptor beta chains from one sample, sequenced in a study of Ad26.COV2.S vaccination and SARS-CoV-2 variants. Some clones are missing from TCRdb's copy, which holds only in-frame ones; the method was immunoSEQ multiplex PCR. The sample records around 340,000 clones, 75% to 90% being singletons. The sequenced sample was peripheral blood, obtained in a trial of Ad26.COV2.S vaccine versus placebo. The receptor set was obtained from a person between 18 and 65 years old who received the Ad26.COV2.S COVID-19 vaccine or a placebo. CDR3s include the opening cysteine and the closing phenylalanine or tryptophan. Fields, in order: J gene, D gene, V gene, CDR3 protein, CDR3 DNA. The D gene is left open where the match is weak.

>TRBJ2-4|TRBD1|TRBV18
CASSPPLGQRHIQYF
TGTGCCAGCTCACCACCTTTGGGACAGAGGCACATTCAGTACTTC
>TRBJ1-1|TRBD1|TRBV12-3/TRBV12-4
CASSPSDRGAFF
TGTGCCAGCAGTCCCTCGGACAGGGGAGCTTTCTTT
>TRBJ2-5|TRBD2|TRBV7-2
CASSKGGTSGSRETQYF
TGTGCCAGCAGCAAAGGGGGGACTAGCGGGAGCCGAGAGACCCAGTACTTC
>TRBJ2-1|.|TRBV5-6
CASSLFLGSSYNEQFF
TGTGCCAGCAGCTTGTTTCTGGGGAGCTCCTACAATGAGCAGTTCTTC
>TRBJ1-5|.|TRBV6-4
CASSGDRDQPQHF
TGTGCCAGCAGTGGAGACAGAGATCAGCCCCAGCATTTT
>TRBJ2-3|TRBD2|TRBV7-9
CASSLGGLAGSTDTQYF
TGTGCCAGCAGCTTAGGGGGACTAGCGGGAAGCACAGATACGCAGTATTTT
>TRBJ2-5|.|TRBV6-5
CASSQGLGETQYF
TGTGCCAGCAGCCAAGGATTGGGGGAGACCCAGTACTTC
>TRBJ1-2|.|TRBV2
CASAAQVNYGYTF
TGTGCCAGCGCAGCACAGGTAAACTATGGCTACACCTTC
>TRBJ2-1|.|TRBV19
CASSIQGGLKGNEQFF
TGTGCCAGTAGTATACAAGGTGGGCTGAAAGGAAATGAGCAGTTCTTC
>TRBJ2-1|TRBD2|TRBV7-2
CASSLGLARGDEQFF
TGTGCCAGCAGCTTAGGACTAGCCCGAGGTGATGAGCAGTTCTTC
>TRBJ1-2|.|TRBV28
CASSFEGSYGYTF
TGTGCCAGCAGTTTCGAGGGTAGCTATGGCTACACCTTC
>TRBJ2-5|TRBD1|TRBV6-6
CASSQERVGQVTQYF
TGTGCCAGCAGTCAAGAAAGGGTGGGACAGGTGACCCAGTACTTC
>TRBJ1-1|.|TRBV5-3
CARSSPYRRNTEAFF
TGTGCCAGAAGCTCACCCTACAGGAGAAACACTGAAGCTTTCTTT
>TRBJ2-2|TRBD1|TRBV5-1
CASSRRPGQGAILTGELFF
TGCGCCAGCAGCCGGCGACCCGGACAGGGGGCTATACTCACCGGGGAGCTGTTTTTT
>TRBJ2-5|.|TRBV9
CASSPRGGVQETQYF
TGTGCCAGCAGCCCCAGGGGGGGGGTCCAAGAGACCCAGTACTTC
>TRBJ2-7|.|TRBV25-1
CASSASGLTGNYEQYF
TGTGCCAGCAGTGCTTCGGGCCTTACAGGGAACTACGAGCAGTACTTC
>TRBJ2-1|TRBD1|TRBV7-2
CASDRGTPNEQFF
TGTGCCAGCGACAGGGGCACTCCCAATGAGCAGTTCTTC
>TRBJ2-5|TRBD2|TRBV5-1
CASSYLAGSQETQYF
TGCGCCAGCAGCTACCTAGCGGGATCACAAGAGACCCAGTACTTC
>TRBJ1-2|TRBD1|TRBV4-2
CASSHLTGGNYGYTF
TGTGCCAGCAGCCACCTGACAGGGGGTAACTATGGCTACACCTTC
>TRBJ2-2|.|TRBV4-3
CASSQDLPRNTGELFF
TGCGCCAGCAGCCAAGATCTCCCTAGGAACACCGGGGAGCTGTTTTTT